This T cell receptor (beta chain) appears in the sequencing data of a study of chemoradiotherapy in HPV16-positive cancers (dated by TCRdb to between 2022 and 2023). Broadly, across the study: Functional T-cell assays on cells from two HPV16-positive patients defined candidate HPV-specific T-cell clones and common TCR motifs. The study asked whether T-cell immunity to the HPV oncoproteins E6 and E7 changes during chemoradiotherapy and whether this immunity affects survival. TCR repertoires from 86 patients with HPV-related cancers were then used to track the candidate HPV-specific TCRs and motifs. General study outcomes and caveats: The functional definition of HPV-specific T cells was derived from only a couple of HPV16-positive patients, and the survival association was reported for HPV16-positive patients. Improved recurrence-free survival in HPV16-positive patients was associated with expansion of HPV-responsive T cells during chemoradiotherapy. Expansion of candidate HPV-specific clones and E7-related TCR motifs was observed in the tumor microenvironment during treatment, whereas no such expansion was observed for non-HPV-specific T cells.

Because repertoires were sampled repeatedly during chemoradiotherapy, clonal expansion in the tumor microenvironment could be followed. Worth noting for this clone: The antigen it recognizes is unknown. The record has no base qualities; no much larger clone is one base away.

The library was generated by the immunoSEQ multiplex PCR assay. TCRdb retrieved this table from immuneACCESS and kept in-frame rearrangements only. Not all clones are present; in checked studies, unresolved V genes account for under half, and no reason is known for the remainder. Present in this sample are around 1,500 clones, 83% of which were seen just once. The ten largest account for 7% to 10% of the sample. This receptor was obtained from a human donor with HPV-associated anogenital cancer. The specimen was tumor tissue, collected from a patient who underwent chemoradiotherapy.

The sequenced DNA: TGTGCCAGCAGCTACGGGACAAGTGGCTACACCTTC. Translated, it gives CASSYGTSGYTF. The receptor chain draws on TRBV11-3 and TRBJ1-2, with a weak D call of TRBD1 (6 bases match). V is shortened by 4 bases, J by 7 bases, and the region joining them spans 10 bases. CDR1 is given as SGHNT and CDR2 as YENEEA, both from the germline V gene. Taken from cysteine to phenylalanine, the CDR3 has 12 residues. Only the CDR3 part of the read is kept: 36 bases, read in frame from the first base.